This is a list of T cell receptor beta chains from one sample in a study of cytomegalovirus exposure and HLA in healthy donors. Some clones are missing from TCRdb's copy, which holds only in-frame ones; the method was immunoSEQ multiplex PCR. The top ten clones hold about 1.2% of a sample with about 190,000 clones, about 90% of them seen once. Sequencing input: PBMCs. The receptors come from a man aged 25 to 40 in good health and CMV-seronegative. Each CDR3 is given with its conserved first and last residue. The D gene is left open where the match is weak. The size field is filled for only some rows; it gives once, few, many or a size class.

d_gene,v_gene,j_gene,abundance,CDR3nt,CDR3aa
.,TRBV29-1,TRBJ1-1,.,TGCAGCGTTGAAGATCCTTACGGGATGAACACTGAAGCTTTCTTT,CSVEDPYGMNTEAFF
TRBD2,TRBV7-2,TRBJ2-7,.,TGTGCCAGCAGCCCGAGGGCTAGCGGGGGATTCTACGAGCAGTACTTC,CASSPRASGGFYEQYF
TRBD1,TRBV6-5,TRBJ1-1,once,TGTGCCAGTAGCCAGGGGGGAGGCACTGAAGCTTTCTTT,CASSQGGGTEAFF
.,TRBV5-1,TRBJ1-1,.,TGCGCCAGCAGCTCCTACCCCGGGACAAGGAACACTGAAGCTTTCTTT,CASSSYPGTRNTEAFF
.,TRBV7-9,TRBJ2-5,.,TGTGCCAGCAGCCCAAGGGGGGGGCGCGCCTGGGAGACCCAGTACTTC,CASSPRGGRAWETQYF
TRBD2,TRBV4-2,TRBJ2-3,.,TGTGCCAGCACCCACGGGACTAGCGGGAGGGCAGATACGCAGTATTTT,CASTHGTSGRADTQYF
.,TRBV28,TRBJ1-2,once,TGTGCCACCGAGACAGAGGCTTATGGCTACACCTTC,CATETEAYGYTF
.,TRBV7-2,TRBJ2-5,.,TGTGCCAGCAGCCTCCTCGGGACCCAGTACTTC,CASSLLGTQYF
.,TRBV9,TRBJ1-2,.,TGTGCCAGCAGCTCCCGAGTCTATGGCTACACCTTC,CASSSRVYGYTF
.,TRBV4-3,TRBJ1-5,.,TGCGCCAGCAGCCAAGCAAGGGAGACCTCCTCGCCCCAGCATTTT,CASSQARETSSPQHF
TRBD1,TRBV7-9,TRBJ2-2,.,TGTGCCAGCAGCACCCGACAGGGATACACCGGGGAGCTGTTTTTT,CASSTRQGYTGELFF
TRBD1,TRBV4-3,TRBJ1-4,.,TGCGCCAGCAGCCAGCCCGGGACAGGGAATGAAAAACTGTTTTTT,CASSQPGTGNEKLFF
.,TRBV5-1,TRBJ2-3,once,TGCGCCAGCAGCCGTGGACAAAGCACAGATACGCAGTATTTT,CASSRGQSTDTQYF
TRBD2,TRBV7-2,TRBJ2-5,.,TGTGCCAGCAGCCTTAGCGGGACCCAAGAGACCCAGTACTTC,CASSLSGTQETQYF
TRBD1,TRBV6-1,TRBJ1-6,.,TGTGCCAGCAGTGAAGCGGGGACAGGGATTCGTTCACCCCTCCACTTT,CASSEAGTGIRSPLHF
TRBD1,TRBV7-9,TRBJ2-1,.,TGTGCCAGCAGCTGGGACAGGGGCCACAATGAGCAGTTCTTC,CASSWDRGHNEQFF
.,TRBV7-6,TRBJ1-3,once,TGTGCCAGCAGCTCTCGCAGGGGTGGGACTGGAAACACCATATATTTT,CASSSRRGGTGNTIYF
TRBD2,TRBV6-5,TRBJ2-5,.,TGTGCCAGCGCGAGAGCGGGGGGGGAGACCCAGTACTTC,CASARAGGETQYF
TRBD2,TRBV27,TRBJ2-7,.,TGTGCCAGCAGTTTGGCGGGAGGGCCCTACGAGCAGTACTTC,CASSLAGGPYEQYF
.,TRBV6-6,TRBJ2-1,.,TGTGCCAGCAGCCCTGACTACTACAATGAGCAGTTCTTC,CASSPDYYNEQFF
.,TRBV10-3,TRBJ2-7,.,TGTGCCATCGCCTCCGGTTCACTCGAGCAGTACTTC,CAIASGSLEQYF
TRBD1,TRBV10-2,TRBJ2-1,.,TGCGCCAGCAGTGGACAGGGTAATGAGCAGTTCTTC,CASSGQGNEQFF
.,TRBV21-1,TRBJ2-1,.,TGTGCCAGCAGCAACAGCACCGGACAGGGGGCGTTCAATGAGCAGTTCTTC,CASSNSTGQGAFNEQFF
TRBD1,TRBV10-2,TRBJ1-3,.,TGCGCCAGCCTCCCTGCCGGGACAGGGGAAGGAAACACCATATATTTT,CASLPAGTGEGNTIYF
.,TRBV25-1,TRBJ2-7,.,TGTGCCAGCAGTGAATCCGGCAGGGTGTACGAGCAGTACTTC,CASSESGRVYEQYF
TRBD1,TRBV18,TRBJ2-7,.,TGTGCCAGCTCACCACCGGGTTTGACAGGGTCCTACGAGCAGTACTTC,CASSPPGLTGSYEQYF
TRBD1,TRBV15,TRBJ2-6,.,TGTGCCGCCTCAATCTCGACAGGGGCGCACCTTCCTGGGGCCAACGTCCTGACTTTC,CAASISTGAHLPGANVLTF
.,TRBV5-1,TRBJ1-2,.,TGCGCCAGCAGCTTGGTGCAGGGCGATCGCTATGGCTACACCTTC,CASSLVQGDRYGYTF
.,TRBV2,TRBJ1-1,.,TGTGCCAGCAGTGAACTGGCCAGGGGCCGTATGAACACTGAAGCTTTCTTT,CASSELARGRMNTEAFF
TRBD1,TRBV19,TRBJ2-2,.,TGTGCCAGTAGGGGGACAGGGGTGGCCGGGGAGCTGTTTTTT,CASRGTGVAGELFF
.,TRBV5-6,TRBJ2-1,.,TGTGCCAGCAGCTTGGAGCAGGACCAGGGGAGCTCCTACAATGAGCAGTTCTTC,CASSLEQDQGSSYNEQFF
.,TRBV5-1,TRBJ2-7,.,TGCGCCAGCAGCTGGAGGGCAGGGCCCGACGAGCAGTACTTC,CASSWRAGPDEQYF
.,TRBV14,TRBJ2-7,once,TGTGCCAGCAGCGCGGGCATGTCTACATACCCTATTCCCAGCTACGAGCAGTACTTC,CASSAGMSTYPIPSYEQYF
.,TRBV18,TRBJ2-7,once,TGTGCCAGCTCACCGAGACAGGCCATTCCCTACGAGCAGTACTTC,CASSPRQAIPYEQYF
TRBD1,TRBV2,TRBJ2-7,.,TGTGCCAGCTTCAGGGGGCTAACCTACGAGCAGTACTTC,CASFRGLTYEQYF
.,TRBV6-1,TRBJ2-1,.,TGTGCCAGCAGCGTATCAGACTACTCCTACAATGAGCAGTTCTTC,CASSVSDYSYNEQFF
TRBD1,TRBV7-9,TRBJ1-1,.,TGTGCCAGCAGCCAACGGACAGGGGTAACTGAAGCTTTCTTT,CASSQRTGVTEAFF
.,TRBV6-5,TRBJ1-1,.,TGTGCCAGCAGTATAAATCGACAGGCAAACACTGAAGCTTTCTTT,CASSINRQANTEAFF
TRBD2,TRBV7-2,TRBJ2-2,once,TGTGCCAGCAGCTCCCGCAGGGGACTAGTTCTCGGGGAGCTGTTTTTT,CASSSRRGLVLGELFF
TRBD1,TRBV6-1,TRBJ1-1,.,TGTGCCAGCAGTGAACCCTCGTTTACCGGGACAGGGATATTGAACACTGAAGCTTTCTTT,CASSEPSFTGTGILNTEAFF
.,TRBV5-4,TRBJ2-7,.,TGTGCCAGCAGCTTCGGACAGTTCGAGCAGTACTTC,CASSFGQFEQYF
.,TRBV5-1,TRBJ2-4,.,TGCGCCAGCAGCCCGCGCGGGACAGTCAGGCCCAAAAACAGTCAGTACTTC,CASSPRGTVRPKNSQYF
.,TRBV5-6,TRBJ1-6,.,TGTGCCAGCAGCCACAACGCAAGAGGGTTGGTTAATTCACCCCTCCACTTT,CASSHNARGLVNSPLHF
.,TRBV4-3,TRBJ2-1,few,TGCGCCAGCAGCCAAGACGGGTTTTCCCCCTACAATGAGCAGTTCTTC,CASSQDGFSPYNEQFF
.,TRBV18,TRBJ2-3,.,TGTGCCAGCTCACTCTCCAGGGGAAGCACAGATACGCAGTATTTT,CASSLSRGSTDTQYF
.,TRBV29-1,TRBJ2-1,.,TGCAGCGTTACGTGGGGGGTCAATGAGCAGTTCTTC,CSVTWGVNEQFF
.,TRBV29-1,TRBJ1-4,.,TGCAGCGCCCTAAGGGGGATTGGGGAAAAACTGTTTTTT,CSALRGIGEKLFF
TRBD1,TRBV2,TRBJ2-5,.,TGTGCCAGCAGTCCGACAGGGTACCTAGTGGGGACCCAGTACTTC,CASSPTGYLVGTQYF
TRBD2,TRBV11-2,TRBJ2-1,.,TGTGCCAGCAGCTTAACTAGCGGGGTTCTCAATGAGCAGTTCTTC,CASSLTSGVLNEQFF
TRBD2,TRBV4-3,TRBJ2-7,.,TGCGCCAGCAGCCAAGCCCCAACAACTAGCGGGGCCGTCGGCTACGAGCAGTACTTC,CASSQAPTTSGAVGYEQYF
TRBD1,TRBV6-1,TRBJ1-3,.,TGTGCCGGCCGGGACAGCTCTGGAAACACCATATATTTT,CAGRDSSGNTIYF